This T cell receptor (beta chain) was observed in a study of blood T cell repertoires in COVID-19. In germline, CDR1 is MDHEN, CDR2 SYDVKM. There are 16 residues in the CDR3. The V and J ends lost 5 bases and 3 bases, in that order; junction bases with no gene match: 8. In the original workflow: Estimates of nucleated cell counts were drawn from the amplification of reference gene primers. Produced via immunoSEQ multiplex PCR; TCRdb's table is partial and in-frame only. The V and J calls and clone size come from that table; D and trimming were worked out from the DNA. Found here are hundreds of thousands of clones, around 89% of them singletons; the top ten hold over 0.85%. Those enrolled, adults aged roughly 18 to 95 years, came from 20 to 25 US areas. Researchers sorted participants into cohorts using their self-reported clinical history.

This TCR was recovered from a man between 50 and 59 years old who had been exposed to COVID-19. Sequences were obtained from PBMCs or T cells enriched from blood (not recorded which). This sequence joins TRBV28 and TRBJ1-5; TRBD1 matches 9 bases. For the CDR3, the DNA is TGTGCCAGCAGTACGCAAGACAGGGGGTTCAATCAGCCCCAGCATTTT. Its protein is CASSTQDRGFNQPQHF.